This T cell receptor (beta chain) emerged from a study of T-cell reconstitution after alpha-beta-depleted transplantation in children. Study results and caveats: Elevated TCRbeta diversity at day 60 was traced, in some patients, to surviving recipient T cells and thymic progenitors. Several hundred rapidly expanded clones from non-depleted graft cells reportedly supplied alpha-beta T cells about two months post-transplant. By one year post-transplant, T-cell counts and diversity largely arose from T cells that were newly produced.

The CDR3 has 15 residues. Germline loops: CDR1 SGHRS, CDR2 YFSETQ. V gave up 0 bases and J gave up 1 base, with 10 bases separating them. A library of TCRbeta sequences, prepared with unique molecular identifiers, was generated. Each CDR3 protein is one row after TCRdb ran MiXCR on the PCR reads. The sample yields roughly 100,000 distinct CDR3 sequences, over 6% seen once. The table lists this clonotype with many counts. Its antigen is as yet unknown. The specimen comprised PBMCs, sampled before TCRalphabeta/CD19-depleted stem cell transplant. The sequence derives from a boy between 2 and 10 years old with acute lymphoblastic leukemia, due to receive a stem cell transplant. The rearrangement uses TRBV5-1 and TRBJ1-1, with TRBD1 as a possible D gene (5 bases). For the CDR3, the DNA is TGCGCCAGCAGCTTGGCCCAGGGTGAGAACACTGAAGCTTTCTTT. It specifies CASSLAQGENTEAFF.